This TCR beta chain was captured in a study of post-analysis software for immune sequencing data. Study-wide findings and caveats: Higher frequency in patients than in controls was seen for about five TRBV segments, with TRBV5-6, TRBV5-1 and TRBV20-1 among them.

Unique molecular identifiers were carried by the TCR beta cDNA libraries. TCRdb passed the PCR reads through MiXCR, listing each CDR3 protein once. The data show hundreds of thousands of distinct CDR3 sequences, with approximately 59% seen just once and 11% held by the top ten. Germline CDR1 DFQATT, CDR2 SNEGSKA (reference sequence). V was pared by 3 bases and J by 4 bases, with 2 bases of the junction left unmatched. This CDR3 spans 14 amino acids. A note on this clonotype: Its target is unknown.

The chain is built from TRBV20-1 and TRBJ2-3; 12 nucleotides align to TRBD1. The specimen sequenced was blood. The sequence derives from a girl aged 2 to 9 with multiple sclerosis. CDR3 loop: CSARGTGGADTQYF. DNA for the CDR3: TGCAGTGCTAGGGGGACAGGGGGCGCAGATACGCAGTATTTT.